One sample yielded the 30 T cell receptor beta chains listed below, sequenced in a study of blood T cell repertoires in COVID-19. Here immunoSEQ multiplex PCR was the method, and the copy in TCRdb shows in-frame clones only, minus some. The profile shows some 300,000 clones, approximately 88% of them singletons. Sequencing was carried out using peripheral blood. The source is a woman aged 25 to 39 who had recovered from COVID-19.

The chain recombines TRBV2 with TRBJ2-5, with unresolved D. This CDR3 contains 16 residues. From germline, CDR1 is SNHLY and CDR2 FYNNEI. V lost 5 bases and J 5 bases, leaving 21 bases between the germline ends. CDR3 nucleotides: TGTGCCAGCAGTCGACGGTTAGGCGGCCCCGGGGAGACCCAGTACTTC. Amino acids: CASSRRLGGPGETQYF. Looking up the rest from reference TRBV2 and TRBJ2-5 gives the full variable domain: EPEVTQTPSHQVTQMGQEVILRCVPISNHLYFYWYRQILGQKVEFLVSFYNNEISEKSEIFDDQFSVERPDGSNFTLKIRSTKLEDSAMYFCASSRRLGGPGETQYFGPGTRLLVL.

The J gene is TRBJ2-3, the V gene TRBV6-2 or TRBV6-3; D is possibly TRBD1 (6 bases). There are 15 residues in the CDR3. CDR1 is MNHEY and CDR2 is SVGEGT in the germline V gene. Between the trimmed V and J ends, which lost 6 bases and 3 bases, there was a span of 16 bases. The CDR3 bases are TGTGCCAGCAGCCAGCTGACAGGCCCGACAGATACGCAGTATTTT. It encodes CASSQLTGPTDTQYF.

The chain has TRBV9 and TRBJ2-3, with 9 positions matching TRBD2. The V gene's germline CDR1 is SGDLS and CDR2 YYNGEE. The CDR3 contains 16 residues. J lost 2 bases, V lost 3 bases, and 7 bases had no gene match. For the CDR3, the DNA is TGTGCCAGCAGCGAGTATTCTAGCGGGGACACAGATACGCAGTATTTT. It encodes CASSEYSSGDTDTQYF.

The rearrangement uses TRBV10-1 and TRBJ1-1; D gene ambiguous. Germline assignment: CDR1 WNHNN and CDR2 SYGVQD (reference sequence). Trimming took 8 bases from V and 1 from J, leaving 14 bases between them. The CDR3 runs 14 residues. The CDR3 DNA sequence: TGCGCCAGCGCTCGTGGAGGTCCGAACACTGAAGCTTTCTTT. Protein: CASARGGPNTEAFF.

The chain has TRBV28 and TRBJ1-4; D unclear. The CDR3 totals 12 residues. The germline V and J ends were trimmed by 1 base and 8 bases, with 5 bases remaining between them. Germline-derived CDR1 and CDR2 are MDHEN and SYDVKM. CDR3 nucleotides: TGTGCCAGCAGTTTATATGGCGAAAAACTGTTTTTT. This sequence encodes CASSLYGEKLFF.

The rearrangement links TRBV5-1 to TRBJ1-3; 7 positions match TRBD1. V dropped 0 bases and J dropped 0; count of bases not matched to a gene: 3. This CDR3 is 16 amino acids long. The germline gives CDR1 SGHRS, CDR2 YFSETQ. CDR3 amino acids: CASSLATGASGNTIYF. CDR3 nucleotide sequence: TGCGCCAGCAGCTTGGCAACAGGGGCCTCTGGAAACACCATATATTTT.

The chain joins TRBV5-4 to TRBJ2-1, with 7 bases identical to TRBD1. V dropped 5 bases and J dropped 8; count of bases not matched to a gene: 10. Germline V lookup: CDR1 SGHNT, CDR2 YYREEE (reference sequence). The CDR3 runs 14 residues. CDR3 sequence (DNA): TGTGCCAGCAGTCCGACAGGGTTCGGCGATGAGCAGTTCTTC. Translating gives CASSPTGFGDEQFF.

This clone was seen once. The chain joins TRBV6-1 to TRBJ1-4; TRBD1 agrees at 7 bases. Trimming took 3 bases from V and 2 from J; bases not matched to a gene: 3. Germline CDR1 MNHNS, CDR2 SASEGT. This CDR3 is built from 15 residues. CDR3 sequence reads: CASSDDRATNEKLFF. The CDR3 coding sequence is TGTGCCAGCAGTGATGACAGGGCGACTAATGAAAAACTGTTTTTT.

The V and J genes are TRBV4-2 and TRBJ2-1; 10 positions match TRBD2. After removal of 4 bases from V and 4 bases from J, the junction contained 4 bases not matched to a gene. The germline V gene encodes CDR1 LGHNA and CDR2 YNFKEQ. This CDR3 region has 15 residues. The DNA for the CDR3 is TGTGCCAGCAGCCGTACTAGCGGGGAATACAATGAGCAGTTCTTC. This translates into CASSRTSGEYNEQFF.

The CDR3 coding sequence is TGTGCCAGTGGGGGACAGGCCTCTTTCCTCTACGAGCAGTACTTC. Protein product: CASGGQASFLYEQYF. V is TRBV28 and J is TRBJ2-7; TRBD1 agrees at 8 bases. The CDR3 has 15 amino acids. Trimming cost V 9 bases and J 3 bases; bases outside gene matches: 13. Germline V gene sequence: CDR1 MDHEN, CDR2 SYDVKM.

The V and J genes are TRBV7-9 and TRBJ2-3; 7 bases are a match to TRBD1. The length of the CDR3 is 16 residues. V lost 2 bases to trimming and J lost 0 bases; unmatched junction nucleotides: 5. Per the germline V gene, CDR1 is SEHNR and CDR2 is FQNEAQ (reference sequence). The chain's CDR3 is CASSLRGTDSTDTQYF. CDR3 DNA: TGTGCCAGCAGCTTAAGGGGGACAGATAGCACAGATACGCAGTATTTT. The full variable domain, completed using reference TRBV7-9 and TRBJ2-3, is DTGVSQNPRHKITKRGQNVTFRCDPISEHNRLYWYRQTLGQGPEFLTYFQNEAQLEKSRLLSDRFSAERPKGSFSTLEIQRTEQGDSAMYLCASSLRGTDSTDTQYFGPGTRLTVL.

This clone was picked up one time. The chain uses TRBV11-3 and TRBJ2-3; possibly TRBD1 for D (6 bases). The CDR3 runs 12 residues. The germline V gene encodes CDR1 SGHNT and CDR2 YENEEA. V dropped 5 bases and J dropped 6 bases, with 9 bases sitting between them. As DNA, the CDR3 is TGTGCCAGCAGCAACAGGGTTGATACGCAGTATTTT. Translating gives CASSNRVDTQYF. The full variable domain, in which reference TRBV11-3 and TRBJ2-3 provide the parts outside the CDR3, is EAGVVQSPRYKIIEKKQPVAFWCNPISGHNTLYWYLQNLGQGPELLIRYENEEAVDDSQLPKDRFSAERLKGVDSTLKIQPAELGDSAVYLCASSNRVDTQYFGPGTRLTVL.

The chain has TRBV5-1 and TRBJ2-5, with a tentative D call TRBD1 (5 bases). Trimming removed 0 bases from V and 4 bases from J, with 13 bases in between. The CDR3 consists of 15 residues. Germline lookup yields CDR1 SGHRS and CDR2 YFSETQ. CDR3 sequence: CASSLAGRVGETQYF. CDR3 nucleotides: TGCGCCAGCAGCTTGGCGGGCAGGGTAGGAGAGACCCAGTACTTC.

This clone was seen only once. CDR3 sequence: CASSPGTASGNTIYF. The CDR3 nucleotides are TGTGCCAGCAGCCCAGGGACAGCCTCTGGAAACACCATATATTTT. The chain links TRBV7-2 to TRBJ1-3, with 7 bases identical to TRBD1. Looked up from germline, CDR1 is SGHTA and CDR2 is FQGNSA. J lost 0 bases, V lost 5 bases, and 4 bases had no gene match. This CDR3 contains 15 residues.

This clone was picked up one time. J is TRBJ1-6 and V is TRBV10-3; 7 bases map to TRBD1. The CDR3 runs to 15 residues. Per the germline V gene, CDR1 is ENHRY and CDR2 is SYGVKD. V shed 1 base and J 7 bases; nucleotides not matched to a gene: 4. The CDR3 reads CAISELTGVNSPLHF. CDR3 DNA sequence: TGTGCCATCAGTGAGTTAACAGGGGTCAATTCACCCCTCCACTTT.

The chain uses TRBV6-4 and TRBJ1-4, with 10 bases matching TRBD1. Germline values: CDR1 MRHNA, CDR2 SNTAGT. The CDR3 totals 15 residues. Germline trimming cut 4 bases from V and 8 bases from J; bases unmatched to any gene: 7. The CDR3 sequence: CASSARDRGREKLFF. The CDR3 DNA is TGTGCCAGCAGTGCGCGGGACAGGGGTAGAGAAAAACTGTTTTTT.

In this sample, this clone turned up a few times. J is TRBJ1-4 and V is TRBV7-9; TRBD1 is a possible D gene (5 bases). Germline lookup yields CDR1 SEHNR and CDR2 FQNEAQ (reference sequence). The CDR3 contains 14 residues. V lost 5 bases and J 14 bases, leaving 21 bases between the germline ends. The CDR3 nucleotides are TGTGCCAGCAGCCCTTACGGCGGGACGACGGACCTGTTTTTT. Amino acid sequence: CASSPYGGTTDLFF.

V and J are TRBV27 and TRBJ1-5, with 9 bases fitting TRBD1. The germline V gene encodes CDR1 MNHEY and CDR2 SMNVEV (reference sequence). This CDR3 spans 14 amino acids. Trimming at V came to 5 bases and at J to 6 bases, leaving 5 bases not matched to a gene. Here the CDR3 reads CASSAGQGTQPQHF. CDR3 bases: TGTGCCAGCAGTGCGGGACAGGGTACTCAGCCCCAGCATTTT.

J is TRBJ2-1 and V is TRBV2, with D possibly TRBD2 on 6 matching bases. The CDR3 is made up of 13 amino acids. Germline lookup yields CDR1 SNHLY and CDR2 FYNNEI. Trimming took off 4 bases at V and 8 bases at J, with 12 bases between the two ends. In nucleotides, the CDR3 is TGTGCCAGCAGTGGGAAGCGGGCACATGAGCAGTTCTTC. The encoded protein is CASSGKRAHEQFF.

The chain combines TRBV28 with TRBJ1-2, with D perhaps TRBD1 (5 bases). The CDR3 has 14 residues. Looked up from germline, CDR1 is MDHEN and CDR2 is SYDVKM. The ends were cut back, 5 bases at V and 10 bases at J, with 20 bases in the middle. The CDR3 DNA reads TGTGCCAGCAGTGAACGGGGGTATGCGAGGGACTACACCTTC. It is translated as CASSERGYARDYTF.

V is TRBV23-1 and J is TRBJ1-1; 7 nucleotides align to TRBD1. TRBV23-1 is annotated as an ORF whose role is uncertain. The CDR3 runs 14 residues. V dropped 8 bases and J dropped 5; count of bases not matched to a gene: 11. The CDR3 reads CASPSGQGETEAFF. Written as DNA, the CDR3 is TGCGCCAGCCCATCGGGGCAGGGGGAAACTGAAGCTTTCTTT.

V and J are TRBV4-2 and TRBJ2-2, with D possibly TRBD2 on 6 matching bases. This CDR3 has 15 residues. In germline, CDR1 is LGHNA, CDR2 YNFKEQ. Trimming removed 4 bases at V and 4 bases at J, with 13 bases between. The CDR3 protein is CASSLYFGGTGELFF. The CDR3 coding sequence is TGTGCCAGCAGCCTATATTTCGGGGGCACCGGGGAGCTGTTTTTT.

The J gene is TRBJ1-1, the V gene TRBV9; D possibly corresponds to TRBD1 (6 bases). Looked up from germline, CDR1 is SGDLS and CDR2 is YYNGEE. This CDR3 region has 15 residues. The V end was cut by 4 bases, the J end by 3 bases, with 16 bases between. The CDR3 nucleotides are TGTGCCAGCAGCCTCAGAGGGGGTAGTGACACTGAAGCTTTCTTT. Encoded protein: CASSLRGGSDTEAFF.

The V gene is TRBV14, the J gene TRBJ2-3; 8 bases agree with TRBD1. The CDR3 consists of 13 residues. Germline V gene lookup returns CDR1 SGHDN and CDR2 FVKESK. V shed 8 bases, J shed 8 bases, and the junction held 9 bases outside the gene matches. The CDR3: CASSPGQGSTQYF. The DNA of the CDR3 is TGTGCCAGCTCTCCCGGACAGGGCTCTACGCAGTATTTT.

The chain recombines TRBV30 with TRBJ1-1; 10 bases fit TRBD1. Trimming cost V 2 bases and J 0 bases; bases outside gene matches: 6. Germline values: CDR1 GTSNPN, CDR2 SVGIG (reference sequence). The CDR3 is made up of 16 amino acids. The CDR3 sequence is CAWSTWDRGVNTEAFF. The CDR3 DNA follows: TGTGCCTGGAGTACCTGGGACAGGGGTGTGAACACTGAAGCTTTCTTT.

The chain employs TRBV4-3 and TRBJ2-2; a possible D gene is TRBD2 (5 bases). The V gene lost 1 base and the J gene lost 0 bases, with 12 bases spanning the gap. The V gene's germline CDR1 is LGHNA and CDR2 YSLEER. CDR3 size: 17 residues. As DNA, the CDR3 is TGCGCCAGCAGCCAAGTTGTAAAGGGAGCGAACACCGGGGAGCTGTTTTTT. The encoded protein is CASSQVVKGANTGELFF.

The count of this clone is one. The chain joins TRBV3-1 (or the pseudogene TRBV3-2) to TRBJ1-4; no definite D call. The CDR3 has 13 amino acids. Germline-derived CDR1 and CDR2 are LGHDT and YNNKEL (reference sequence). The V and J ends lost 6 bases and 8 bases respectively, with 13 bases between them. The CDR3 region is CASRHWEDEKLFF. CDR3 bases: TGTGCCAGCAGGCATTGGGAGGACGAAAAACTGTTTTTT.

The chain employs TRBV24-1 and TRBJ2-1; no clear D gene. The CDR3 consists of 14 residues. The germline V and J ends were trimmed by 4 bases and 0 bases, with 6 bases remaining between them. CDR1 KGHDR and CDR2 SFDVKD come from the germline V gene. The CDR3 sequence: CATSDPRSYNEQFF. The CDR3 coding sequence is TGTGCCACCAGTGACCCCCGCTCCTACAATGAGCAGTTCTTC.

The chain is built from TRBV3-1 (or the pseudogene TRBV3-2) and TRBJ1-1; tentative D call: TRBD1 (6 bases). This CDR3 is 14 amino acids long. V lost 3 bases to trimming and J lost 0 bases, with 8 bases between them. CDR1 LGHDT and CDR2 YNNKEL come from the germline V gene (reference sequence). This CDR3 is CASSHKGVNTEAFF. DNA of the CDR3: TGTGCCAGCAGCCATAAGGGGGTGAACACTGAAGCTTTCTTT.

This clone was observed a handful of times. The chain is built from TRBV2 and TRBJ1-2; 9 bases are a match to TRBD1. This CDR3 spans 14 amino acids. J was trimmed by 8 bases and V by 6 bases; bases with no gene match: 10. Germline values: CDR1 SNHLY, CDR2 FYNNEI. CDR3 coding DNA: TGTGCCAGCAGGACCGACGGGGACAGGGTAGGCTACACCTTC. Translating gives CASRTDGDRVGYTF.